These 12 T cell receptor beta chains were sequenced from one sample in a study of OX40 agonist ivuxolimab in advanced cancers. Assay used: immunoSEQ multiplex PCR; TCRdb lists only in-frame clones, some missing. The top ten clones hold less than 20% of a sample with over 55,000 clones, around 94% of them seen once. The sample in question was CD4+ or CD8+ T cells sorted from blood, obtained in a trial of the OX40 agonist ivuxolimab. These receptors came from an adult with an advanced solid tumor such as melanoma, head and neck, liver or kidney cancer.

J is TRBJ2-2 and V is TRBV6-5; TRBD1 agrees at 7 bases. The CDR3 consists of 14 residues. V lost 6 bases to trimming and J lost 7 bases; unmatched junction nucleotides: 8. Germline V lookup: CDR1 MNHEY, CDR2 SVGAGI. This CDR3 is CASSPTGWVGELFF. CDR3 DNA: TGTGCCAGCAGCCCGACAGGGTGGGTCGGGGAGCTGTTTTTT.

This chain links TRBV27 with TRBJ1-2; D is undetermined. The germline gives CDR1 MNHEY, CDR2 SMNVEV (reference sequence). The CDR3 consists of 13 residues. Trimming removed 7 bases at V and 5 bases at J, with 14 bases between. The CDR3 DNA sequence: TGTGCCAGCACCGACAACCCTAGGTATGGCTACACCTTC. Its translation: CASTDNPRYGYTF.

This clone showed up just once. The V and J genes are TRBV7-9 and TRBJ2-4; D is uncertain. This CDR3 region has 15 residues. The V and J ends lost 5 bases and 0 bases respectively, with 11 bases between them. CDR1 is SEHNR and CDR2 is FQNEAQ in the germline V gene (reference sequence). The CDR3 sequence is CASSPEPIAKNIQYF. The CDR3 coding sequence is TGTGCCAGCAGCCCAGAACCTATAGCCAAAAACATTCAGTACTTC.

V and J are TRBV19 and TRBJ1-2; D gene unclear. The ends were cut back, 6 bases at V and 0 bases at J, with 11 bases in the middle. Germline CDR1 and CDR2: LNHDA and SQIVND (reference sequence). The CDR3 contains 14 residues. The CDR3 is CASSPPGANYGYTF. For the CDR3, the DNA is TGTGCCAGTAGCCCCCCCGGGGCTAACTATGGCTACACCTTC.

This clone has a single count. The chain joins TRBV5-1 to TRBJ1-2; unclear D gene. V was trimmed by 4 bases and J by 8 bases, leaving 24 bases between them. From germline, CDR1 is SGHRS and CDR2 YFSETQ. The CDR3 covers 16 residues. The CDR3 here is CASSTVPEIGLRGYTF. In DNA, the CDR3 is TGCGCCAGCAGCACGGTTCCGGAGATCGGCCTCAGGGGCTACACCTTC. Together with reference TRBV5-1 and TRBJ1-2, the CDR3 gives the full variable domain: KAGVTQTPRYLIKTRGQQVTLSCSPISGHRSVSWYQQTPGQGLQFLFEYFSETQRNKGNFPGRFSGRQFSNSRSEMNVSTLELGDSALYLCASSTVPEIGLRGYTFGSGTRLTVV.

The V call is TRBV30, the J call TRBJ2-7; maybe TRBD2 (6 bases). CDR1 and CDR2 from the germline V gene are GTSNPN and SVGIG (reference sequence). CDR3 length equals 15 residues. Trimming took off 4 bases at V and 4 bases at J, with 20 bases between the two ends. The DNA of the CDR3 is TGTGCCTGGAACCAACTAGCCGGGTTAGTATACGAGCAGTACTTC. It specifies CAWNQLAGLVYEQYF.

This rearrangement joins TRBV4-1 to TRBJ2-7; no firm D call. Germline V gives CDR1 MGHRA, CDR2 YSYEKL. CDR3 length: 13 residues. V dropped 1 base and J dropped 7 bases, with 11 bases sitting between them. In DNA form, the CDR3 reads TGCGCCAGCAGCCAAGTGGGAAGGGCTGAGCAGTACTTC. Translated: CASSQVGRAEQYF.

For the CDR3, the DNA is TGCAGCGTCCTGAGGGACACCGGGGAGCTGTTTTTT. Translating it yields CSVLRDTGELFF. V is TRBV29-1 and J is TRBJ2-2, with D tentatively TRBD2 (5 bases). CDR3 size: 12 residues. The V gene's germline CDR1 is SQVTM and CDR2 ANQGSEA. V shed 6 bases and J shed 3 bases, with 8 bases lying between them.

V and J are TRBV7-9 and TRBJ1-5; tentative D call: TRBD1 (5 bases). The germline V and J ends were trimmed by 3 bases and 1 base, with 7 bases remaining between them. The CDR3 runs to 14 residues. Germline CDR1 reads SEHNR; CDR2 reads FQNEAQ (reference sequence). The CDR3 nucleotides read TGTGCCAGCAGCTTGGGGGTAAGCAATCAGCCCCAGCATTTT. Amino acids: CASSLGVSNQPQHF.

The V call is TRBV5-1, the J call TRBJ1-1; TRBD1 might be the D (6 bases). V was clipped by 0 bases and J by 10 bases, with 19 bases between them. Germline V gives CDR1 SGHRS, CDR2 YFSETQ. The CDR3 is 15 residues long. The CDR3 loop reads CASSLVGGDLTRAFF. The CDR3 region has the DNA TGCGCCAGCAGCTTGGTGGGGGGCGACTTGACTCGAGCTTTCTTT.

The chain recombines TRBV5-1 with TRBJ1-1, with no clear D. V gave up 4 bases and J gave up 1 base, with 14 bases separating them. Per germline, CDR1 SGHRS and CDR2 YFSETQ. The CDR3 consists of 15 residues. CDR3 amino acids: CASSHSGSGNTEAFF. CDR3 bases: TGCGCCAGCAGCCATTCGGGGTCGGGGAACACTGAAGCTTTCTTT. Complete variable domain (other parts from reference TRBV5-1 and TRBJ1-1): KAGVTQTPRYLIKTRGQQVTLSCSPISGHRSVSWYQQTPGQGLQFLFEYFSETQRNKGNFPGRFSGRQFSNSRSEMNVSTLELGDSALYLCASSHSGSGNTEAFFGQGTRLTVV.

This chain uses TRBV5-6 with TRBJ1-3, with 7 bases that match TRBD1. Germline CDR1 reads SGHDT; CDR2 reads YYEEEE. The V segment lost 4 bases and the J segment 11 bases; nucleotides outside the gene matches: 6. The CDR3 loop spans 12 amino acids. CDR3 nucleotide sequence: TGTGCCAGCAGCCAACTGACAGGGCCCATATATTTT. Translation: CASSQLTGPIYF.